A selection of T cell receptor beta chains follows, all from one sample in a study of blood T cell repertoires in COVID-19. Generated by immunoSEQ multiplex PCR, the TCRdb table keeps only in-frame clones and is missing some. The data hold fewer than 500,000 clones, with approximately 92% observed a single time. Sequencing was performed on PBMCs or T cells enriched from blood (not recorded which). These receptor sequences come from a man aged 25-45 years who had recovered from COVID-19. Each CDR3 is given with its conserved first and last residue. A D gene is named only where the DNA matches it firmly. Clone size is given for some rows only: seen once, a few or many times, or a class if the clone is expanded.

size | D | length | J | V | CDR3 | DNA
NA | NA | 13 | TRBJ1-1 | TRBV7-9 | CASSLAGAGGAFF | TGTGCCAGCAGCTTAGCTGGGGCTGGTGGAGCTTTCTTT
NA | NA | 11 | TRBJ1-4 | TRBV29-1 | CSATVGEKLFF | TGCAGCGCCACAGTGGGTGAAAAACTGTTTTTT
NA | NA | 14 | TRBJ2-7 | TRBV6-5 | CASSYSAGSYEQYF | TGTGCCAGCAGTTACTCGGCGGGATCATACGAGCAGTACTTC
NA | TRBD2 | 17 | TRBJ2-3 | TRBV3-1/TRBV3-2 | CASSLRLAGDLSDTQYF | TGTGCCAGCAGCCTAAGACTAGCGGGAGATCTTTCAGATACGCAGTATTTT
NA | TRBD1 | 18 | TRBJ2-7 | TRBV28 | CASSSPGVLTGTSYEQYF | TGTGCCAGCAGTTCCCCTGGGGTACTGACAGGGACCTCCTACGAGCAGTACTTC
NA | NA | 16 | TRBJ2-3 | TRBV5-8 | CASSTHSGGSTDTQYF | TGTGCCAGCAGCACTCATTCAGGGGGGAGCACAGATACGCAGTATTTT
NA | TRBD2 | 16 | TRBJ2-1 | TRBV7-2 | CASSLLLAGAYNEQFF | TGTGCCAGCAGCTTATTGCTAGCGGGCGCCTACAATGAGCAGTTCTTC
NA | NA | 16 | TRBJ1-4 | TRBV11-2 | CASSLTRGATNEKLFF | TGTGCCAGCAGTCTAACCCGGGGGGCAACTAATGAAAAACTGTTTTTT
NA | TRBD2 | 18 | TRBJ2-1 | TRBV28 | CASTTPFIAGVPYNEQFF | TGTGCCAGCACCACCCCTTTCATAGCGGGAGTCCCCTACAATGAGCAGTTCTTC
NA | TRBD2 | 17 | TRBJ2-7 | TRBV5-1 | CASSLVVTSGNFDEQYF | TGCGCCAGCAGCTTGGTCGTTACTAGCGGGAATTTCGACGAGCAGTACTTC
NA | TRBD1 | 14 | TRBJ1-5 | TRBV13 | CASSLGGQAMPQHF | TGTGCCAGCAGCTTGGGGGGACAGGCCATGCCCCAGCATTTT
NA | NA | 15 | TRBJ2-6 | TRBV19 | CASSPQETGANVLTF | TGTGCCAGTAGCCCACAGGAAACTGGGGCCAACGTCCTGACTTTC
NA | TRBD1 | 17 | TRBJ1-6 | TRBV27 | CASSFWGDRGNNSPLHF | TGTGCCAGCAGTTTCTGGGGGGACAGGGGAAATAATTCACCCCTCCACTTT
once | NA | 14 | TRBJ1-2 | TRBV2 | CASSEGWDNVGYTF | TGTGCCAGCAGTGAAGGTTGGGACAACGTCGGCTACACCTTC
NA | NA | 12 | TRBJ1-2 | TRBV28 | CASSFGQYGYTF | TGTGCCAGCAGTTTCGGACAATATGGCTACACCTTC
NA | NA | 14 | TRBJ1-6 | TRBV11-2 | CASSLGQNNSPLHF | TGTGCCAGCAGCTTAGGACAGAATAATTCACCCCTCCACTTT
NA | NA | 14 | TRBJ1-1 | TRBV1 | CTSSQKTGRTEAFF | TGCACCAGCAGCCAAAAGACAGGTCGGACTGAAGCTTTCTTT
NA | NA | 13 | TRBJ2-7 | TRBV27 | CASSSRTTYEQYF | TGTGCCAGCAGTTCGAGGACAACCTACGAGCAGTACTTC
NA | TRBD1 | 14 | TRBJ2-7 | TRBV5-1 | CASSLGQGKGEQYF | TGCGCCAGCAGCTTGGGACAGGGGAAAGGCGAGCAGTACTTC
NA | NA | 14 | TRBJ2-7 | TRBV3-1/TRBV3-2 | CASSQEGGTYEQYF | TGTGCCAGCAGCCAAGAGGGCGGGACCTACGAGCAGTACTTC
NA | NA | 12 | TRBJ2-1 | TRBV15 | CATSRDLNEQFF | TGTGCCACCAGCAGAGATTTAAATGAGCAGTTCTTC
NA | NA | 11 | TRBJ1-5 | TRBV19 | CAGGSNQPQHF | TGTGCCGGGGGCAGCAATCAGCCCCAGCATTTT
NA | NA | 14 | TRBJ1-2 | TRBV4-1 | CASSQIGGVYGYTF | TGCGCCAGCAGCCAAATTGGGGGCGTGTATGGCTACACCTTC
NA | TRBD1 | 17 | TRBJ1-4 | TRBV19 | CASSSNRGRGSREKLFF | TGTGCCAGTAGTTCGAACAGGGGGCGAGGATCGAGGGAAAAACTGTTTTTT
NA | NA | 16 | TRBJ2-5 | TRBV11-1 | CASSRDSGQVKETQYF | TGTGCCAGCAGCAGGGACTCTGGGCAGGTAAAGGAGACCCAGTACTTC